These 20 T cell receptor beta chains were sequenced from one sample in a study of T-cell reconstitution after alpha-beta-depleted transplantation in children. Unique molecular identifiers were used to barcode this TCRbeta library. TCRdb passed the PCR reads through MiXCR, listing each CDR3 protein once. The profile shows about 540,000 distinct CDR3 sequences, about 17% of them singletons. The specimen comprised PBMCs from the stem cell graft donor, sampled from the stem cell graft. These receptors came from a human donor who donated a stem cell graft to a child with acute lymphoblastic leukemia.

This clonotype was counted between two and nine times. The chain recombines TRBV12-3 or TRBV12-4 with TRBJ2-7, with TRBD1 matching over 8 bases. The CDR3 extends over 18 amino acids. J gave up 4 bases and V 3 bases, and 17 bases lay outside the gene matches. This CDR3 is CASSFTKVDRGLPYEQYF. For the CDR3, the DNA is TGTGCCAGCAGTTTTACGAAAGTCGACAGGGGTTTACCGTACGAGCAGTACTTC.

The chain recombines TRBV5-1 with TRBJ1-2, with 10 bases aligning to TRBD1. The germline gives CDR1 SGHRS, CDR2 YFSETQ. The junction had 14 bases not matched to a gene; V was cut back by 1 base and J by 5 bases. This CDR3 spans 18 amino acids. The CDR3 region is CASSLSNPGQGRIYGYTF. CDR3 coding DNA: TGCGCCAGCAGCTTGAGTAATCCGGGACAGGGGAGAATTTATGGCTACACCTTC.

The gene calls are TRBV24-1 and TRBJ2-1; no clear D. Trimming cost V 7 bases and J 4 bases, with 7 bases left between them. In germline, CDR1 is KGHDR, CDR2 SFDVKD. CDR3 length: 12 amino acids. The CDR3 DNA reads TGTGCCACCAGGGGCCCTTACAATGAGCAGTTCTTC. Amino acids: CATRGPYNEQFF.

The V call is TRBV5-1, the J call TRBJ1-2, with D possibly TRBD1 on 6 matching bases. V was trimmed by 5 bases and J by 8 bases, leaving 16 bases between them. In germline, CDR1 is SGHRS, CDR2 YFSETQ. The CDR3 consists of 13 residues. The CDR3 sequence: CASSTTQGTGYTF. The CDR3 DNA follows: TGCGCCAGCAGTACGACGCAGGGGACCGGCTACACCTTC.

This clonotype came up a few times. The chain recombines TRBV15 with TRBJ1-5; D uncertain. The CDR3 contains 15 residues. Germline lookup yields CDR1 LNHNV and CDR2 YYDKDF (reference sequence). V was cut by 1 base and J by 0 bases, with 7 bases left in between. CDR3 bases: TGTGCCACCAGCAGAGGAGGGTATAGCAATCAGCCCCAGCATTTT. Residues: CATSRGGYSNQPQHF.

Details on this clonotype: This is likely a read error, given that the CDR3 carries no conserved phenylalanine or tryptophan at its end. CDR3 sequence reads: CASSQGQGDEQYL. The CDR3 region has the DNA TGCGCCAGCAGCCAAGGACAGGGTGACGAGCAGTACTTG. The rearrangement joins TRBV5-1 to TRBJ2-7; 8 positions match TRBD1. Germline V CDR1 and CDR2: SGHRS, YFSETQ. The CDR3 sequence is 13 residues long. The junction had 5 bases not matched to a gene; V was cut back by 4 bases and J by 5 bases.

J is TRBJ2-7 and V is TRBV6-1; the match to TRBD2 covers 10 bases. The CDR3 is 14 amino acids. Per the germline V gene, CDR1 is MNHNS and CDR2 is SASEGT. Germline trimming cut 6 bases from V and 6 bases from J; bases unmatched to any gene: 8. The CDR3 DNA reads TGTGCCAGCAGCAAAAGCGGGAGGGCCCTCGAGCAGTACTTC. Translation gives CASSKSGRALEQYF.

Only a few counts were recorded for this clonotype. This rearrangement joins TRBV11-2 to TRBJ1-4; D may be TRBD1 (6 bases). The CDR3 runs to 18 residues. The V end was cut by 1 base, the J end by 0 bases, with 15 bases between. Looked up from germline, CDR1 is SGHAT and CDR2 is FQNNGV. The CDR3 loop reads CASSLGTEPLATNEKLFF. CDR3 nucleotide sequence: TGTGCCAGCAGCTTAGGGACAGAGCCACTAGCAACTAATGAAAAACTGTTTTTT.

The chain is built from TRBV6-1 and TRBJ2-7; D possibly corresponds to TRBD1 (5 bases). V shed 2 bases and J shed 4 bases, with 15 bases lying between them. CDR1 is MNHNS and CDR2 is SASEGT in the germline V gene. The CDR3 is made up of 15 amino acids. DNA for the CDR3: TGTGCCAGCAGTGAATGGGGCCAGAGCTTATACGAGCAGTACTTC. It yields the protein CASSEWGQSLYEQYF.

DNA of the CDR3: TGTGCCAGCAGCTACAATTTTGGGACTGGCGGAGATACGCAGTATTTT. This codes for CASSYNFGTGGDTQYF. The chain has TRBV2 and TRBJ2-3; D is perhaps TRBD2 (6 bases). Trimming removed 6 bases at V and 5 bases at J, with 21 bases between. Germline-derived CDR1 and CDR2 are SNHLY and FYNNEI. The CDR3 has 16 amino acids.

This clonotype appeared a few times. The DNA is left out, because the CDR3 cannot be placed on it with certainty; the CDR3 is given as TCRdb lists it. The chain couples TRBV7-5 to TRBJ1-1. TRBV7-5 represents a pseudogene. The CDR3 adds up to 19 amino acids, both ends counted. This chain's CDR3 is CISVSEPGFTRKMNTEAFF.

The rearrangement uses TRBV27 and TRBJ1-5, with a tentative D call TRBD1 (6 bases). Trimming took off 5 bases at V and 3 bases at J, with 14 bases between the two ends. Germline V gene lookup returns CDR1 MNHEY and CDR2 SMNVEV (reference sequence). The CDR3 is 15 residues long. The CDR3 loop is CASSPVTGINQPQHF. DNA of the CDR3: TGTGCCAGCAGTCCGGTGACAGGAATCAATCAGCCCCAGCATTTT.

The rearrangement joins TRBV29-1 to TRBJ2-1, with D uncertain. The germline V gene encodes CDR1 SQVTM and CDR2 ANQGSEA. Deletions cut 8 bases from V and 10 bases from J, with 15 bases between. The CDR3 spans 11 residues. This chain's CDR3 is CSSLTADEQFF. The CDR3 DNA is TGCAGCTCCTTGACGGCGGACGAGCAGTTCTTC.

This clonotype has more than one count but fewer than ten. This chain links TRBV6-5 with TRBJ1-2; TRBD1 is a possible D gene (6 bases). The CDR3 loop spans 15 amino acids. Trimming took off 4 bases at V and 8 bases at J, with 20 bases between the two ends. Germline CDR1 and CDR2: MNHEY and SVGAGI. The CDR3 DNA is TGTGCCAGCAGTTCCCGACCCGGACAGCTCATAGGCTACACCTTC. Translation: CASSSRPGQLIGYTF.

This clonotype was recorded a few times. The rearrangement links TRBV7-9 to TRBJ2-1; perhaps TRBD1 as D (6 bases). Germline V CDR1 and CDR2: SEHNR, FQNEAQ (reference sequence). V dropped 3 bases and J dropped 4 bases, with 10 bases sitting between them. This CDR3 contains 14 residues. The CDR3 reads CASSLDRRYNEQFF. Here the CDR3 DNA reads TGTGCCAGCAGCTTGGACAGACGGTACAATGAGCAGTTCTTC.

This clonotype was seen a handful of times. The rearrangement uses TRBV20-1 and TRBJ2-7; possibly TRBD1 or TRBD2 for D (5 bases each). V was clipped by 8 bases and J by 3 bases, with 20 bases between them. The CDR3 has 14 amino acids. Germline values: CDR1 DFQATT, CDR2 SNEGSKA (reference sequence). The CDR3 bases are TGCAGTTCTTATTCCGGGACGGCCAGCTACGAGCAGTACTTC. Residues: CSSYSGTASYEQYF.

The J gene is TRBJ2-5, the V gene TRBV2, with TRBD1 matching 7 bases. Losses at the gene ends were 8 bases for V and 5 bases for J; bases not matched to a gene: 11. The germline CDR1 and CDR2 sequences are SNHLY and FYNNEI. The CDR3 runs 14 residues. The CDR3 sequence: CASVDRQGTETQYF. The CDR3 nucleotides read TGTGCCAGCGTCGATAGACAGGGTACCGAGACCCAGTACTTC.

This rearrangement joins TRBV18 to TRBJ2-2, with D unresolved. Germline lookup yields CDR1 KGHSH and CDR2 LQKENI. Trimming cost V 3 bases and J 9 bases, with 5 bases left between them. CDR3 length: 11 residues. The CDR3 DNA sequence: TGTGCCAGCTCACCGGCACGGGAGCTGTTTTTT. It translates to CASSPARELFF.

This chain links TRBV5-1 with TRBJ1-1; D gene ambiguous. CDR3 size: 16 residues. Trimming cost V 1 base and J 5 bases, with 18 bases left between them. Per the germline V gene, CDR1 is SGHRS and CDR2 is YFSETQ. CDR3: CASSLSWGGKRTEAFF. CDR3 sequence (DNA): TGCGCCAGCAGCTTGAGCTGGGGTGGTAAAAGGACTGAAGCTTTCTTT.

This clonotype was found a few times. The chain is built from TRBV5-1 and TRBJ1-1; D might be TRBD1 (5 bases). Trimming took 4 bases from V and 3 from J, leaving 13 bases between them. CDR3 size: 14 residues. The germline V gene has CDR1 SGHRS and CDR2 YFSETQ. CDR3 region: CASSPGGADTEAFF. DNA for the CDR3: TGCGCCAGCAGCCCGGGAGGGGCTGACACTGAAGCTTTCTTT.